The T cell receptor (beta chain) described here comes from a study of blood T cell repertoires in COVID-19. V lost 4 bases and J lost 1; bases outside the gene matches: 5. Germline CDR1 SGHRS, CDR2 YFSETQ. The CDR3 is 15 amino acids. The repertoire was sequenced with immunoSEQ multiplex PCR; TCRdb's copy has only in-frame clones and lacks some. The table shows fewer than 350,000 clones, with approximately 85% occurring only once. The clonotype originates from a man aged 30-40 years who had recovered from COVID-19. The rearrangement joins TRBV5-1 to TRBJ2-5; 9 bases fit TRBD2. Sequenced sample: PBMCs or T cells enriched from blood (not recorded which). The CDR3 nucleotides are TGCGCCAGCAGCCTCATGACTAGCGGCCAAGAGACCCAGTACTTC. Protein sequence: CASSLMTSGQETQYF.